This T cell receptor beta chain was found in a study of blood T cell repertoires in COVID-19. Study at large: COVID-19 samples from acute and convalescent phases originated in the United States, Italy and Spain. Sample material is recorded as cDNA or gDNA derived from T cells, B-cell-depleted T cells, or PBMCs.

Those who participated ranged in age from about 18 to 89 years and resided in some 24 US areas. Participants' own reports of clinical history determined their cohort assignment. Between the trimmed V and J ends, which lost 3 bases and 4 bases, there was a span of 6 bases. The CDR3 extends over 11 amino acids. The germline V gene has CDR1 GTSNPN and CDR2 SVGIG (reference sequence). Assay used: immunoSEQ multiplex PCR; TCRdb lists only in-frame clones, some missing. This table has some 170,000 clones, about 90% appearing once. Sequences were obtained from PBMCs or T cells enriched from blood (not recorded which). The source is a human donor with acute COVID-19. The donor label of this sample is uncertain. The chain links TRBV30 to TRBJ1-2; D is unclear. CDR3 protein: CAWRQIYGYTF. CDR3 DNA: TGTGCCTGGAGGCAGATCTATGGCTACACCTTC.